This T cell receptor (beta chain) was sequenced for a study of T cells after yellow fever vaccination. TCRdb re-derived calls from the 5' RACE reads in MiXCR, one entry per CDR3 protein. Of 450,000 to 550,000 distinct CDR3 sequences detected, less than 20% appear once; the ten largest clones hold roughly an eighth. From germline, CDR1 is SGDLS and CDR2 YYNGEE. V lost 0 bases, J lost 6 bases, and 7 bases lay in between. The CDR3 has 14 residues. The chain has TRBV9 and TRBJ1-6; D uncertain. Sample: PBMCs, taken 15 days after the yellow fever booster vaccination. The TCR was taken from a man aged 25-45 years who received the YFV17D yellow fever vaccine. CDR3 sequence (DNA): TGTGCCAGCAGCGTAGAGGGTGTTAATTCACCCCTCCACTTT. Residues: CASSVEGVNSPLHF.